This T cell receptor (beta chain) was retrieved from a study of cytomegalovirus exposure and HLA in healthy donors. The germline gives CDR1 SGDLS, CDR2 YYNGEE. Between the trimmed V and J ends, which lost 3 bases and 9 bases, there was a span of 31 bases. CDR3 length: 19 residues. Primers: 60 Vbeta forward and 13 Jbeta reverse. This table comes from immunoSEQ multiplex PCR, and its TCRdb copy is limited to in-frame clones, with some not included. The table shows approximately 110,000 clones, with about 70% occurring only once. Source material: PBMCs. The TCR comes from a woman aged 25 to 45 in good health and CMV-seronegative. The rearrangement joins TRBV9 to TRBJ1-5, with a tentative D call TRBD1 (5 bases). The CDR3 loop reads CASSEPPFGGSIGHGPQHF. CDR3 coding DNA: TGTGCCAGCAGCGAACCTCCTTTTGGGGGGTCCATAGGGCATGGGCCCCAGCATTTT.